The clone carrying this T cell receptor (beta chain) came up a few times. The target antigen is unknown. The V gene lost 4 bases and the J gene lost 0 bases, with 17 bases spanning the gap. The CDR3 sequence is 16 residues long. Germline lookup yields CDR1 SGHRS and CDR2 YFSETQ. These data belong to a study of Graves' ophthalmopathy and Graves' hyperthyroidism. The study's findings and limits: Clonotypes were expanded in thyroid at above 0.001 frequency, and most also appeared in blood.

No donor had other autoimmune disease, uncontrolled infection, pregnancy or lactation. The evidence that diagnosis relied on was clinical symptoms, serum thyroxine, TRAb, thyroid ultrasound and orbital computed tomography. RNA transcripts provided the template for amplifying TCR beta CDR3 regions. RT-PCR in the first round used HTBI primers; a second-round multiplex PCR followed. TCRdb independently ran MiXCR on the multiplex PCR reads; one entry per CDR3 protein. The data hold some 1.1 million distinct CDR3 sequences, with around a third observed a single time. The J gene is TRBJ2-7, the V gene TRBV5-1; D is unclear. The sequencing sample was made of peripheral blood or thyroid tissue (not recorded which). This TCR came from an adult man with Graves' hyperthyroidism. The CDR3 coding sequence is TGCGCCAGCAGCCTCGATTTTACTGAGAGCTCCTACGAGCAGTACTTC. Its protein is CASSLDFTESSYEQYF.